Given below is one T cell receptor gamma chain in context. This clone has a handful of counts. Its target antigen remains unknown. Nothing much larger sits one base from this clone, and base qualities are not available. Both library methods used multiplex PCR with primers targeting conserved V and J regions of the TCR genes. Purified and pooled amplicons were sequenced on an Illumina MiSeq platform. Under the source paper's analysis protocol: V(D)J alignment, clonotype assembly and translation were handled by MiXCR, while functionality assessment and CDR3 repertoire analyses were done with VDJtools. CDR3 was defined according to IMGT, and analyses were limited to productive sequences using functional genes, with ORF genes and pseudogenes excluded. A custom Python script was used to look across all patients and controls for identical amino acid CDR3s belonging to major clonotypes, meaning those with a frequency of >=5%. A one-sided non-parametric Wilcoxon test was used to compare clonotype frequencies in patients versus controls. With CATT, TCRdb called clones again from the public reads; duplicate DNA rows were later joined. V and J calls and clone size were set by TCRdb, not the authors. Recorded for this sample are some 5,000 gamma-chain clones; 7.9% of them occurred a single time. Clones ranked in the top ten supply just under 3% of the sample.

The source of the sample is a study of gamma delta lymphoproliferative disorders and STAT genes (dated by TCRdb to 2017 to 2018). Looking at the study overall: The LymphoTrack Dx TCRG Assay was used to build gamma-chain libraries from a minimum of 50 ng of genomic DNA. Delta-chain libraries followed the EuroClonality-NGS working group standard operating procedure, because no corresponding Invivoscribe delta assay was available. To confirm results, a couple of gamma-chain samples and every delta-chain sample were sequenced twice. Within a larger immunophenotypic and STAT-mutation study, TCR gamma and delta CDR3 repertoires were profiled by deep sequencing in Tgammadelta lymphoproliferative disease patients and healthy controls.

Spanning cysteine to phenylalanine, the CDR3 consists of 12 amino acids. Solely the CDR3 DNA is kept, with 36 bases framed from the first base. V lost 2 bases and J lost 6 bases, and the count of bases not matched to a germline gene is 0. CDR1 and CDR2, looked up from the germline V gene (reference sequence), are VTNTFY and YDVSTARD. Study-wide conclusions, independent of this receptor: Almost every major gamma and delta clonotype found in patients was public, meaning shared with at least one healthy donor, with just a couple of gamma clonotypes being private to disease. It was noted by the authors that NGS specificity may be reduced at low frequencies, so confirmation of the public or private nature of leukemic clones is needed. Leukemic cells were skewed toward terminal effectors, whereas control T cells likely spanned varied maturation stages, a difference potentially limiting comparisons between patients and controls. When whole repertoires were clustered, patient gamma repertoires were grouped separately from healthy controls, whereas no separation between groups was observed for delta repertoires.

For TCR sequencing, genomic DNA was taken from peripheral blood mononuclear cells isolated from both patients and controls. The control group, matched to the patients for age and sex, consisted of approximately 23 healthy adult blood donors (12 males and approximately 11 females) with a median age of roughly 64 years. The rearranged chain carries TRGV3 and TRGJP1. Because TCRdb records no J gene, it was assigned here through a match of the DNA to germline. The TCR originated in a human donor in good health. The sequenced sample consisted of blood. The CDR3 region: CATWDTGWFKIF. The DNA sequence is as follows: TGTGCCACCTGGGACACTGGTTGGTTCAAGATATTT.